This TCR beta chain is from a study of blood T cell repertoires in COVID-19. Study information: Italy, Spain and the United States were the sources of the convalescent and acute COVID-19 samples. PBMCs, B-cell-depleted T cells, or T cells provided the cDNA or gDNA that made up the material.

Authors' methods: Estimation of nucleated cell counts was performed using reference gene primer amplification. Produced via immunoSEQ multiplex PCR; TCRdb's table is partial and in-frame only. V and J calls and clone size are copied from that table; D and trimming were computed from the DNA. The data show 250,000 to 300,000 clones, with more than 80% seen just once and roughly 1.1% held by the top ten. Unmatched junction bases numbered 2, after V lost 3 bases and J lost 5 bases. The CDR3 spans 15 residues. Per germline, CDR1 SGHAT and CDR2 FQNNGV. The V and J genes are TRBV11-2 and TRBJ2-1; 12 positions agree with TRBD2. The sequence was collected from a woman aged 30 to 39 who had recovered from COVID-19. Sequenced material: PBMCs or T cells enriched from blood (not recorded which). The chain's CDR3 is CASSLASGRDNEQFF. The CDR3 coding sequence is TGTGCCAGCAGCTTGGCTAGCGGGAGGGACAATGAGCAGTTCTTC.